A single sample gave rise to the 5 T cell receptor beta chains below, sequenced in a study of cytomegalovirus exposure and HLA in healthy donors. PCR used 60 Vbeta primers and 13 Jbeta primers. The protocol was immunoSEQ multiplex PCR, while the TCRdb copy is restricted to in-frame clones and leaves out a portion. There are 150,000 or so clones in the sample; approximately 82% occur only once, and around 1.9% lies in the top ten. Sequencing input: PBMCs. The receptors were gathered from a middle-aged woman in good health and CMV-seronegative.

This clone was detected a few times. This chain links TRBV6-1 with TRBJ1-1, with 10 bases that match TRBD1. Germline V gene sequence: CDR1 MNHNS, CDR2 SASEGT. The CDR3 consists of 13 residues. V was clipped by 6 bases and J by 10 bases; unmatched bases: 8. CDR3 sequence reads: CASRDRQGAGAFF. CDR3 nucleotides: TGTGCCAGCAGAGACCGACAGGGGGCTGGAGCTTTCTTT.

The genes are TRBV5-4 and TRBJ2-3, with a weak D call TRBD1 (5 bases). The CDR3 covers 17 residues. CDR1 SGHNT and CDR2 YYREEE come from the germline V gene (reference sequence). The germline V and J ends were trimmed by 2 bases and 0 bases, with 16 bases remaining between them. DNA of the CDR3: TGTGCCAGCAGCTTATTAGGTCCGACAGTAAGCACAGATACGCAGTATTTT. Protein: CASSLLGPTVSTDTQYF.

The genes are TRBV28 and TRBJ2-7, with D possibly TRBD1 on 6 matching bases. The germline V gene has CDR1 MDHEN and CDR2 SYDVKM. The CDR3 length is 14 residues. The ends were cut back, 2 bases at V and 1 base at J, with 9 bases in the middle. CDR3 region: CASSLTGISYEQYF. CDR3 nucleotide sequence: TGTGCCAGCAGTTTAACAGGGATTTCCTACGAGCAGTACTTC. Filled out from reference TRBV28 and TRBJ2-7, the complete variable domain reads DVKVTQSSRYLVKRTGEKVFLECVQDMDHENMFWYRQDPGLGLRLIYFSYDVKMKEKGDIPEGYSVSREKKERFSLILESASTNQTSMYLCASSLTGISYEQYFGPGTRLTVT.

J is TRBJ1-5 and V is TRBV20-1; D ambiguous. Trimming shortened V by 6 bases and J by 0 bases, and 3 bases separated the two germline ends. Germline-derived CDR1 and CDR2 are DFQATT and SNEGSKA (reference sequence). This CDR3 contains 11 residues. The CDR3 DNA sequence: TGCAGTGCCATTAGCAATCAGCCCCAGCATTTT. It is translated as CSAISNQPQHF.

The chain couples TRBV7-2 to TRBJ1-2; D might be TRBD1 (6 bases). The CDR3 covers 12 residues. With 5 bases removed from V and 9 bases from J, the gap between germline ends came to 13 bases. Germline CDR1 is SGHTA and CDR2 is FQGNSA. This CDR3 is CASSPSTGSYTF. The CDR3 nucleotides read TGTGCCAGCAGCCCCTCGACAGGAAGCTACACCTTC.